The sequence of this T cell receptor beta chain was determined in a study of blood T cells in healthy people across ages. Study information: The template switching approach captured approximately one barcoded beta molecule for every two T cells.

Germline CDR1 SQVTM, CDR2 ANQGSEA. This CDR3 has 13 amino acids. Trimming shortened V by 5 bases and J by 1 base, and 11 bases separated the two germline ends. PBMCs were isolated at a quantity of at least 7 million per sample. A word on this clonotype: Its antigen remains unidentified.

Alongside a J-beta primer mix, a sample-barcoded 5' primer served in a second PCR lasting about 7 to 11 cycles. One entry per CDR3 protein results from TCRdb running MiXCR on the 5' RACE reads. Among over 1,500,000 distinct CDR3 sequences, about 39% were seen once, and the ten largest hold about 23%. Study-wide results and caveats: Among long-lived donors, naive CD4+ cells were more numerous and diversity higher than in aged donors.

The chain joins TRBV29-1 to TRBJ1-2; D is unclear. The TCR comes from a human donor in good health. The source material was blood. CDR3 bases: TGCAGCGTTCGGCTACTGCTTAACTATGGCTACACCTTC. Protein sequence: CSVRLLLNYGYTF.